These 28 T cell receptor beta chains were all obtained from the same sample, sequenced in a study of cytomegalovirus exposure and HLA in healthy donors. PCR was performed using 60 Vbeta and 13 Jbeta primers. Sequencing used immunoSEQ multiplex PCR; TCRdb keeps in-frame clones, though not all of them. This sample has about 74,000 clones, with 60% to 75% found just once. Specimen: PBMCs. These receptors originate from a woman between 35 and 50 years old in good health and CMV-seropositive.

The rearrangement uses TRBV27 and TRBJ1-2; TRBD1 matches at 8 bases. Trimming cost V 6 bases and J 6 bases; bases outside gene matches: 3. The CDR3 consists of 12 residues. CDR1 and CDR2 (germline): MNHEY, SMNVEV (reference sequence). The CDR3 sequence is CASRGQGDGYTF. The CDR3 DNA follows: TGTGCCAGCAGAGGACAGGGCGATGGCTACACCTTC.

This clone has more than one count but fewer than ten. The V call is TRBV4-1, the J call TRBJ1-3; perhaps TRBD1 as D (5 bases). V was trimmed by 4 bases and J by 0 bases, leaving 13 bases between them. Per germline, CDR1 MGHRA and CDR2 YSYEKL. The CDR3 has 16 amino acids. The CDR3 protein is CASSRDQGFSGNTIYF. The CDR3 nucleotides read TGCGCCAGCAGCCGGGATCAGGGCTTCTCTGGAAACACCATATATTTT.

This sequence joins TRBV5-6 and TRBJ2-7, with a tentative D call TRBD2 (7 bases). The CDR3 is 15 amino acids. CDR1 and CDR2 from the germline V gene are SGHDT and YYEEEE. V was cut by 1 base and J by 9 bases, with 20 bases left in between. The CDR3 sequence is CASSLTGTREGRQYF. DNA for the CDR3: TGTGCCAGCAGCTTGACCGGGACAAGGGAGGGGAGGCAGTACTTC.

This chain links TRBV9 with TRBJ1-1, with TRBD1 matching over 8 bases. With 6 bases clipped from V and 4 bases from J, the junction kept 5 bases outside the gene matches. The CDR3 runs 13 residues. The germline V gene encodes CDR1 SGDLS and CDR2 YYNGEE. The CDR3 coding sequence is TGTGCCAGCAACCCAACAGGGGGCACTGAAGCTTTCTTT. Protein product: CASNPTGGTEAFF. Supplemented by reference TRBV9 and TRBJ1-1, the full variable domain reads DSGVTQTPKHLITATGQRVTLRCSPRSGDLSVYWYQQSLDQGLQFLIQYYNGEERAKGNILERFSAQQFPDLHSELNLSSLELGDSALYFCASNPTGGTEAFFGQGTRLTVV.

The rearrangement links TRBV5-4 to TRBJ2-7; weak D call: TRBD2 (6 bases). The germline V and J ends were trimmed by 4 bases and 6 bases, with 23 bases remaining between them. CDR3 length: 16 amino acids. Germline values: CDR1 SGHNT, CDR2 YYREEE (reference sequence). The DNA for the CDR3 is TGTGCCAGCAGCCAAGATGGATACAGCCGGGGGTTCGAGCAGTACTTC. The encoded protein is CASSQDGYSRGFEQYF.

This clone was counted at least ten times. This chain uses TRBV5-1 with TRBJ1-1; no definite D call. The CDR3 loop spans 14 amino acids. Germline lookup yields CDR1 SGHRS and CDR2 YFSETQ. Trimming cost V 0 bases and J 6 bases, with 12 bases left between them. The CDR3 loop reads CASSLDSGRPEAFF. The CDR3 nucleotides read TGCGCCAGCAGCTTGGACTCCGGGAGGCCTGAAGCTTTCTTT.

This clone occurred many times. This chain joins TRBV7-9 and TRBJ2-2, with 9 bases fitting TRBD1. J gave up 0 bases and V 5 bases, and 4 bases lay outside the gene matches. CDR3 length equals 16 residues. Germline values: CDR1 SEHNR, CDR2 FQNEAQ (reference sequence). The CDR3: CASSGGQGTNTGELFF. The CDR3 bases are TGTGCCAGCAGCGGAGGACAGGGGACGAACACCGGGGAGCTGTTTTTT.

The chain links TRBV11-3 to TRBJ1-1; 7 bases agree with TRBD1. The V gene's germline CDR1 is SGHNT and CDR2 YENEEA. Trimming took 4 bases from V and 5 from J; bases not matched to a gene: 4. The CDR3 is made up of 13 amino acids. Written as DNA, the CDR3 is TGTGCCAGCAGCTCAGGGGGTGGGACTGAAGCTTTCTTT. Its translation: CASSSGGGTEAFF.

The chain recombines TRBV10-3 with TRBJ2-7; D perhaps matches TRBD1 (6 bases). CDR1 and CDR2 from the germline V gene are ENHRY and SYGVKD. V lost 6 bases, J lost 0 bases, and 15 bases lay in between. The CDR3 loop spans 15 amino acids. In DNA form, the CDR3 reads TGTGCCATCAGGCCCACCGGGACACTCTCCTACGAGCAGTACTTC. Amino acids: CAIRPTGTLSYEQYF.

This clone has a single count. The chain employs TRBV28 and TRBJ2-7, with a weak D call TRBD2 (6 bases). CDR3 length: 15 amino acids. Between the trimmed V and J ends, which lost 7 bases and 5 bases, there was a span of 21 bases. Germline values: CDR1 MDHEN, CDR2 SYDVKM. The CDR3 is CASTPSAGGPDEQYF. Here the CDR3 DNA reads TGTGCCAGCACCCCCTCCGCAGGAGGGCCCGACGAGCAGTACTTC.

This chain links TRBV30 with TRBJ1-5, with TRBD1 as a possible D gene (5 bases). Trimming shortened V by 2 bases and J by 7 bases, and 21 bases separated the two germline ends. CDR3 length: 16 residues. Germline CDR1 and CDR2: GTSNPN and SVGIG (reference sequence). CDR3 protein: CAWSPRREGLKQPQHF. CDR3 coding DNA: TGTGCCTGGAGTCCTCGCAGGGAAGGCCTGAAGCAGCCCCAGCATTTT.

This chain connects TRBV5-4 to TRBJ2-5; 10 nucleotides agree with TRBD2. J was trimmed by 5 bases and V by 1 base; bases with no gene match: 8. This CDR3 has 16 residues. Germline V gene data show CDR1 as SGHNT and CDR2 as YYREEE (reference sequence). The CDR3 spells CASSLRLSGGLETQYF. As DNA, the CDR3 is TGTGCCAGCAGCTTGAGGCTTAGCGGGGGGTTGGAGACCCAGTACTTC.

A single count supports this clone. The gene calls are TRBV5-1 and TRBJ2-7, with unresolved D. The CDR3 contains 14 residues. With 0 bases removed from V and 0 bases from J, the gap between germline ends came to 7 bases. Looked up from germline, CDR1 is SGHRS and CDR2 is YFSETQ. The CDR3 DNA reads as TGCGCCAGCAGCTTGGACACGAACTCCTACGAGCAGTACTTC. Amino acids: CASSLDTNSYEQYF. The entire variable domain, with the rest obtained from reference TRBV5-1 and TRBJ2-7, is as follows: KAGVTQTPRYLIKTRGQQVTLSCSPISGHRSVSWYQQTPGQGLQFLFEYFSETQRNKGNFPGRFSGRQFSNSRSEMNVSTLELGDSALYLCASSLDTNSYEQYFGPGTRLTVT.

The gene calls are TRBV7-8 and TRBJ2-3; possible D gene TRBD1, 6 bases. V was trimmed by 5 bases and J by 3 bases, leaving 18 bases between them. The germline gives CDR1 SGHVS, CDR2 FQNEAQ. This CDR3 contains 16 residues. The CDR3 DNA sequence: TGTGCCAGCAGCCTCGTTGGGGCAGGGGCGACAGATACGCAGTATTTT. It yields the protein CASSLVGAGATDTQYF.

This clone was seen a single time. The rearrangement links TRBV29-1 to TRBJ2-1; D is possibly TRBD2 (5 bases). The germline V and J ends were trimmed by 7 bases and 10 bases, with 11 bases remaining between them. The CDR3 sequence is 10 residues long. Per the germline V gene, CDR1 is SQVTM and CDR2 is ANQGSEA. The CDR3 protein is CSGGVTEQFF. The CDR3 coding sequence is TGCAGCGGGGGAGTCACAGAGCAGTTCTTC.

V usage is TRBV27 and J usage is TRBJ1-2; 7 bases are shared with TRBD1. V lost 6 bases and J lost 7; bases outside the gene matches: 8. The germline gives CDR1 MNHEY, CDR2 SMNVEV (reference sequence). The length of the CDR3 is 13 residues. The CDR3 DNA reads TGTGCCAGCAGGGAACAGGGGAATGGTGGCTACACCTTC. Its protein product is CASREQGNGGYTF.

The V and J genes are TRBV7-2 and TRBJ1-4; 9 nucleotides match TRBD1. Germline CDR1 SGHTA, CDR2 FQGNSA. This CDR3 is built from 16 residues. After removal of 2 bases from V and 8 bases from J, the junction contained 9 bases not matched to a gene. Here the CDR3 reads CASSLRAGTGREKLFF. The CDR3 coding sequence is TGTGCCAGCAGCTTAAGGGCCGGGACAGGGAGGGAAAAACTGTTTTTT. The full variable domain, with the rest looked up from reference TRBV7-2 and TRBJ1-4, is GAGVSQSPSNKVTEKGKDVELRCDPISGHTALYWYRQSLGQGLEFLIYFQGNSAPDKSGLPSDRFSAERTGGSVSTLTIQRTQQEDSAVYLCASSLRAGTGREKLFFGSGTQLSVL.

This clone was detected a few times. This sequence joins TRBV5-4 and TRBJ2-2, with 8 positions matching TRBD2. The CDR3 runs to 14 residues. V trimming: 0 bases; J trimming: 9 bases; junction bases outside the gene matches: 4. Germline-derived CDR1 and CDR2 are SGHNT and YYREEE (reference sequence). The CDR3 coding sequence is TGTGCCAGCAGCTTGGACGGGACTAGTAGGGAGCTGTTTTTT. Its translation: CASSLDGTSRELFF.

The V call is TRBV7-9, the J call TRBJ2-1; 8 bases align to TRBD2. The CDR3 is 17 amino acids. Germline V lookup: CDR1 SEHNR, CDR2 FQNEAQ (reference sequence). V lost 11 bases and J lost 0; bases outside the gene matches: 15. DNA for the CDR3: TGTGCCTGCCCGGGGCTAGCGGGTGAGAGCTCCTACAATGAGCAGTTCTTC. It codes for CACPGLAGESSYNEQFF.

The J gene is TRBJ2-1, the V gene TRBV5-1; 10 nucleotides agree with TRBD1. Germline trimming cut 0 bases from V and 8 bases from J; bases unmatched to any gene: 2. Germline V gives CDR1 SGHRS, CDR2 YFSETQ. This CDR3 has 14 amino acids. In DNA, the CDR3 is TGCGCCAGCAGCTTGGGACAGGGGGCCGATGAGCAGTTCTTC. The encoded protein is CASSLGQGADEQFF.

The V and J genes are TRBV6-5 and TRBJ2-7; 8 bases line up with TRBD1. There are 16 residues in the CDR3. Germline CDR1 MNHEY, CDR2 SVGAGI. Losses at the gene ends were 1 base for V and 2 bases for J; bases not matched to a gene: 7. DNA for the CDR3: TGTGCCAGCAGTTACTTTACCACAGGGGGTGCCTACGAGCAGTACTTC. This translates into CASSYFTTGGAYEQYF.

This clone was seen a few times. The genes are TRBV6-4 and TRBJ2-1; 8 nucleotides line up with TRBD1. V lost 5 bases, J lost 6 bases, and 6 bases stayed unmatched. The CDR3 length is 14 residues. Germline CDR1 is MRHNA and CDR2 is SNTAGT. DNA for the CDR3: TGTGCCAGCAGTTACAGGGGGGATCGCAATGAGCAGTTCTTC. The encoded protein is CASSYRGDRNEQFF.

The chain has TRBV7-9 and TRBJ1-3; 7 positions agree with TRBD1. The CDR3 consists of 15 residues. The trim removed 1 base at V and 3 bases at J, leaving 3 bases unmatched. Looked up from germline, CDR1 is SEHNR and CDR2 is FQNEAQ (reference sequence). Here the CDR3 DNA reads TGTGCCAGCAGCTTAGTGGGGACAGTTGGAAACACCATATATTTT. This encodes CASSLVGTVGNTIYF.

The CDR3 is CASSGGTSHYGELFF. The CDR3 nucleotides are TGTGCCAGCAGTGGAGGGACAAGTCATTACGGGGAGCTGTTTTTT. The chain has TRBV2 and TRBJ2-2, with D possibly being TRBD1 (6 bases). This CDR3 spans 15 amino acids. V gave up 4 bases and J gave up 7 bases, with 16 bases separating them. Germline CDR1 SNHLY, CDR2 FYNNEI.

This clone was seen only a few times. The CDR3: CASSTGTAVFGQPQHF. In DNA form, the CDR3 reads TGTGCCAGTAGTACCGGGACAGCGGTTTTTGGGCAGCCCCAGCATTTT. The rearrangement joins TRBV19 to TRBJ1-5; 7 bases align to TRBD1. V shed 4 bases and J 7 bases; nucleotides not matched to a gene: 13. Germline CDR1 and CDR2: LNHDA and SQIVND (reference sequence). This CDR3 has 16 residues.

In its sample, this clone was seen a few times. The V call is TRBV10-3, the J call TRBJ2-5; weak D call: TRBD1 (6 bases). The CDR3 spans 15 residues. Germline assignment: CDR1 ENHRY and CDR2 SYGVKD. V gave up 0 bases and J gave up 5 bases, with 13 bases separating them. Here the CDR3 DNA reads TGTGCCATCAGTGAGTCCGGTCAGGGGAGCGAGACCCAGTACTTC. Its translation: CAISESGQGSETQYF.

This clone was seen at least ten times. This sequence joins TRBV10-1 and TRBJ2-3; 10 bases align to TRBD2. Germline V CDR1 and CDR2: WNHNN, SYGVQD (reference sequence). This CDR3 has 15 residues. J was trimmed by 10 bases and V by 6 bases; bases with no gene match: 13. CDR3 protein: CASSPAGGHGRAQYF. CDR3 DNA: TGCGCCAGCAGCCCAGCGGGAGGGCATGGAAGGGCGCAGTATTTT.

The rearrangement joins TRBV9 to TRBJ2-7; D is undetermined. Trimming took 3 bases from V and 3 from J, leaving 4 bases between them. Germline V gene lookup returns CDR1 SGDLS and CDR2 YYNGEE. The CDR3 extends over 11 amino acids. The CDR3 loop reads CASSALYEQYF. The CDR3 nucleotides read TGTGCCAGCAGCGCCCTCTACGAGCAGTACTTC.